Below, 32 T cell receptor beta chains from the same sample are listed, as sequenced in a study of blood T cell repertoires in COVID-19. Generated by immunoSEQ multiplex PCR, the TCRdb table keeps only in-frame clones and is missing some. The table includes 340,000 or so clones, 65% to 90% detected once. The source material was PBMCs or T cells enriched from blood (not recorded which). Receptor source: a woman aged 40-49 years with acute COVID-19.

The chain is built from TRBV11-2 and TRBJ1-4; D might be TRBD1 (6 bases). Germline loops: CDR1 SGHAT, CDR2 FQNNGV. This CDR3 region has 16 residues. V was trimmed by 3 bases and J by 7 bases, leaving 18 bases between them. In nucleotides, the CDR3 is TGTGCCAGCAGCTTCAGGTTTGGGGGCGCGGGTGAAAAACTGTTTTTT. Its protein is CASSFRFGGAGEKLFF.

The chain recombines TRBV3-1 (or the pseudogene TRBV3-2) with TRBJ2-1; D gene unclear. This CDR3 spans 12 amino acids. Per the germline V gene, CDR1 is LGHDT and CDR2 is YNNKEL (reference sequence). V shed 4 bases and J shed 5 bases, with 6 bases lying between them. CDR3 nucleotide sequence: TGTGCCAGCAGCCCCCAGGACAATGAGCAGTTCTTC. This translates into CASSPQDNEQFF.

The rearrangement uses TRBV19 and TRBJ2-3; TRBD2 might be the D (5 bases). The CDR3 is 15 residues long. V gave up 0 bases and J gave up 2 bases, with 9 bases separating them. Germline V gives CDR1 LNHDA, CDR2 SQIVND (reference sequence). The CDR3 is CASSIELAITDTQYF. The CDR3, as DNA: TGTGCCAGTAGTATAGAATTAGCGATCACAGATACGCAGTATTTT. The whole variable domain, remainder taken from reference TRBV19 and TRBJ2-3, is DGGITQSPKYLFRKEGQNVTLSCEQNLNHDAMYWYRQDPGQGLRLIYYSQIVNDFQKGDIAEGYSVSREKKESFPLTVTSAQKNPTAFYLCASSIELAITDTQYFGPGTRLTVL.

This chain uses TRBV10-3 with TRBJ2-7; D is perhaps TRBD1 (6 bases). The ends were cut back, 4 bases at V and 3 bases at J, with 16 bases in the middle. CDR1 ENHRY and CDR2 SYGVKD come from the germline V gene. The CDR3 has 15 amino acids. The CDR3 loop is CAISGAQGSDYEQYF. The CDR3 region has the DNA TGTGCCATCAGTGGGGCACAGGGATCGGACTACGAGCAGTACTTC.

This clone was detected only once. This CDR3 reads CASSYGRGRWGSPLHF. The CDR3 DNA reads TGTGCCAGCAGTTACGGGCGCGGGCGCTGGGGTTCACCCCTCCACTTT. The rearrangement uses TRBV6-5 and TRBJ1-6; unclear D gene. This CDR3 has 16 residues. V lost 2 bases and J 9 bases, leaving 17 bases between the germline ends. Germline V lookup: CDR1 MNHEY, CDR2 SVGAGI.

This clone was observed once. The chain couples TRBV5-1 to TRBJ2-2, with D tentatively TRBD2 (7 bases). V was pared by 0 bases and J by 5 bases, with 17 bases between. This CDR3 comprises 17 residues. Germline V lookup: CDR1 SGHRS, CDR2 YFSETQ. DNA for the CDR3: TGCGCCAGCAGCTTGGCCCTCCAAGGGGGGGGTACCGGGGAGCTGTTTTTT. Encoded protein: CASSLALQGGGTGELFF.

The rearrangement links TRBV4-3 to TRBJ2-7; 7 bases line up with TRBD1. The CDR3 has 15 residues. Trimming at V came to 4 bases and at J to 2 bases, leaving 8 bases not matched to a gene. The V gene's germline CDR1 is LGHNA and CDR2 YSLEER. DNA of the CDR3: TGCGCCAGCAGCCGCGATGGGACAGCCACCTACGAGCAGTACTTC. Translation gives CASSRDGTATYEQYF.

V usage is TRBV11-2 and J usage is TRBJ1-6; no clear D gene. Germline CDR1 is SGHAT and CDR2 is FQNNGV. Between the trimmed V and J ends, which lost 2 bases and 7 bases, there was a span of 12 bases. This CDR3 comprises 15 residues. The CDR3 sequence is CASSLNSRGNSPLHF. The CDR3 coding sequence is TGTGCCAGCAGCTTAAATAGTCGAGGGAATTCACCCCTCCACTTT. Looking up the rest from reference TRBV11-2 and TRBJ1-6 gives the full variable domain: EAGVAQSPRYKIIEKRQSVAFWCNPISGHATLYWYQQILGQGPKLLIQFQNNGVVDDSQLPKDRFSAERLKGVDSTLKIQPAKLEDSAVYLCASSLNSRGNSPLHFGNGTRLTVT.

This chain uses TRBV5-1 with TRBJ1-5; D possibly corresponds to TRBD1 (6 bases). The CDR3 sequence is 16 residues long. Germline V gene sequence: CDR1 SGHRS, CDR2 YFSETQ. V was cut by 4 bases and J by 0 bases, with 14 bases left in between. The DNA of the CDR3 is TGCGCCAGCAGCCCCAGGGGACCGGATAGCAATCAGCCCCAGCATTTT. Translated, it gives CASSPRGPDSNQPQHF.

This chain links TRBV20-1 with TRBJ1-1; TRBD1 is a possible D gene (6 bases). Per germline, CDR1 DFQATT and CDR2 SNEGSKA (reference sequence). V lost 3 bases and J 9 bases, leaving 11 bases between the germline ends. This CDR3 is built from 11 residues. In nucleotides, the CDR3 is TGCAGTGCTAGTAGGCAGGGGAAAGCTTTCTTT. Residues: CSASRQGKAFF.

To note about this clone: A junction boundary mismatches the germline segment, possibly from a read error. The rearrangement joins TRBV5-6 to TRBJ1-3, with 8 bases identical to TRBD1. CDR1 and CDR2 (germline): SGHDT, YYEEEE. CDR3 length: 17 amino acids. Here the CDR3 DNA reads TGTGCCGGCAGCCCACGGACAGGGTTTGACTCTGGAAACACCATATATTTT. It specifies CAGSPRTGFDSGNTIYF. The complete variable domain, with remaining parts taken from reference TRBV5-6 and TRBJ1-3, reads DAGVTQSPTHLIKTRGQQVTLRCSPKSGHDTVSWYQQALGQGPQFIFQYYEEEERQRGNFPDRFSGHQFPNYSSELNVNALLLGDSALYLCAGSPRTGFDSGNTIYFGEGSWLTVV.

This clone was detected only a few times. V gene TRBV11-2 combines with J gene TRBJ2-1, with 15 nucleotides matching TRBD2. The germline V gene has CDR1 SGHAT and CDR2 FQNNGV. Trimming removed 5 bases from V and 5 bases from J; junction bases left unmatched: 4. This CDR3 contains 16 residues. The CDR3 region is CASSRTSGGGHNEQFF. CDR3 DNA: TGTGCCAGCAGCCGGACTAGCGGGGGGGGGCACAATGAGCAGTTCTTC. The full variable domain, completed using reference TRBV11-2 and TRBJ2-1, is EAGVAQSPRYKIIEKRQSVAFWCNPISGHATLYWYQQILGQGPKLLIQFQNNGVVDDSQLPKDRFSAERLKGVDSTLKIQPAKLEDSAVYLCASSRTSGGGHNEQFFGPGTRLTVL.

The chain combines TRBV7-9 with TRBJ2-2; D is uncertain. The CDR3 is 14 residues long. Germline CDR1 reads SEHNR; CDR2 reads FQNEAQ (reference sequence). V was trimmed by 4 bases and J by 0 bases, leaving 6 bases between them. The CDR3 loop reads CASSSSSNTGELFF. In DNA form, the CDR3 reads TGTGCCAGCAGCTCTTCCTCGAACACCGGGGAGCTGTTTTTT.

This chain uses TRBV5-4 with TRBJ1-5; the match to TRBD1 covers 7 bases. Losses at the gene ends were 0 bases for V and 7 bases for J; bases not matched to a gene: 4. CDR1 and CDR2 from the germline V gene are SGHNT and YYREEE (reference sequence). The CDR3 runs to 14 residues. This CDR3 reads CASSLDPTGQPQHF. CDR3 DNA sequence: TGTGCCAGCAGCTTGGACCCGACAGGGCAGCCCCAGCATTTT.

Here the CDR3 DNA reads TGTGCCAGCAGTGAACCCAGCGGGAGTATGGATGAGCAGTTCTTC. As protein: CASSEPSGSMDEQFF. This chain links TRBV6-1 with TRBJ2-1; TRBD2 matches 8 bases. J was trimmed by 8 bases and V by 2 bases; bases with no gene match: 8. The CDR3 has 15 amino acids. Germline values: CDR1 MNHNS, CDR2 SASEGT.

The J gene is TRBJ2-2, the V gene TRBV7-2; 7 nucleotides align to TRBD2. The CDR3 extends over 15 amino acids. Trimming removed 1 base from V and 9 bases from J; junction bases left unmatched: 8. The germline V gene encodes CDR1 SGHTA and CDR2 FQGNSA. The CDR3 nucleotides read TGTGCCAGCAGCTTAGGGCGGGAGAACGTTCGGGAGCTGTTTTTT. Translation: CASSLGRENVRELFF.

The chain is built from TRBV3-1 (or the pseudogene TRBV3-2) and TRBJ2-3; 8 nucleotides agree with TRBD2. This CDR3 comprises 14 residues. Germline assignment: CDR1 LGHDT and CDR2 YNNKEL (reference sequence). The trim removed 4 bases at V and 5 bases at J, leaving 5 bases unmatched. This CDR3 is CASSRTSYGDTQYF. The CDR3 region has the DNA TGTGCCAGCAGCCGGACTAGCTACGGAGATACGCAGTATTTT.

The chain combines TRBV28 with TRBJ2-1, with 11 bases identical to TRBD2. Germline V gene sequence: CDR1 MDHEN, CDR2 SYDVKM. This CDR3 contains 16 residues. J gave up 3 bases and V 6 bases, and 7 bases lay outside the gene matches. The CDR3 reads CASSPELAGVYNEQFF. As DNA, the CDR3 is TGTGCCAGCAGCCCAGAACTAGCGGGGGTCTACAATGAGCAGTTCTTC.

The gene calls are TRBV28 and TRBJ1-1, with 8 positions matching TRBD1. The V gene end was trimmed by 11 bases and the J gene end by 4 bases; junction bases not matched to a gene: 12. CDR1 is MDHEN, CDR2 SYDVKM, per germline. CDR3 length equals 14 residues. DNA for the CDR3: TGTGCCGGCGCACAGGGGGGCGCGAGCACTGAAGCTTTCTTT. Encoded protein: CAGAQGGASTEAFF.

In this sample, this clone turned up a few times. The chain combines TRBV5-4 with TRBJ2-2; maybe TRBD1 (6 bases). V dropped 4 bases and J dropped 3 bases, with 16 bases sitting between them. Germline CDR1 reads SGHNT; CDR2 reads YYREEE (reference sequence). This CDR3 has 16 amino acids. The CDR3 DNA is TGTGCCAGCAGCCGTGAGGGGGACGTGGACACCGGGGAGCTGTTTTTT. Encoded protein: CASSREGDVDTGELFF. Filled out from reference TRBV5-4 and TRBJ2-2, the complete variable domain reads ETGVTQSPTHLIKTRGQQVTLRCSSQSGHNTVSWYQQALGQGPQFIFQYYREEENGRGNFPPRFSGLQFPNYSSELNVNALELDDSALYLCASSREGDVDTGELFFGEGSRLTVL.

This clone was observed a handful of times. The rearrangement links TRBV28 to TRBJ1-4; TRBD1 is a possible D gene (5 bases). The CDR3 covers 16 residues. Germline CDR1 is MDHEN and CDR2 is SYDVKM. Trimming cost V 1 base and J 5 bases, with 14 bases left between them. The CDR3 DNA reads TGTGCCAGCAGTTTATCTTACAGGACGTTGAATGAAAAACTGTTTTTT. Translating it yields CASSLSYRTLNEKLFF.

The rearrangement uses TRBV2 and TRBJ1-6, with TRBD1 identical over 9 bases. The trim removed 0 bases at V and 7 bases at J, leaving 10 bases unmatched. From germline, CDR1 is SNHLY and CDR2 FYNNEI. The CDR3 extends over 18 amino acids. The CDR3 sequence: CASSEAHRTGVVNSPLHF. The CDR3 DNA reads as TGTGCCAGCAGTGAAGCGCATAGGACAGGGGTCGTAAATTCACCCCTCCACTTT.

The chain has TRBV5-4 and TRBJ1-5, with TRBD1 matching over 8 bases. In germline, CDR1 is SGHNT, CDR2 YYREEE (reference sequence). The CDR3 is 14 residues long. V dropped 2 bases and J dropped 3; count of bases not matched to a gene: 1. The CDR3 is CASSLQGVNQPQHF. For the CDR3, the DNA is TGTGCCAGCAGCTTACAGGGGGTCAATCAGCCCCAGCATTTT.

The J gene is TRBJ2-1, the V gene TRBV7-2; 9 positions agree with TRBD1. This CDR3 region has 15 residues. The germline CDR1 and CDR2 sequences are SGHTA and FQGNSA. With V trimmed by 2 bases and J by 9 bases, 8 bases remained unmatched. The CDR3 sequence is CASSLTGGDFAEQFF. CDR3 DNA sequence: TGTGCCAGCAGCTTAACAGGGGGCGATTTTGCTGAGCAGTTCTTC.

The chain joins TRBV27 to TRBJ1-4; D uncertain. Germline V gene data show CDR1 as MNHEY and CDR2 as SMNVEV (reference sequence). Trimming took off 6 bases at V and 1 base at J, with 15 bases between the two ends. The length of the CDR3 is 16 residues. The CDR3 nucleotides read TGTGCCAGCAGAAAGACAAAGGGAGGAACTAATGAAAAACTGTTTTTT. It encodes CASRKTKGGTNEKLFF.

This clone came up a few times. The rearrangement joins TRBV7-3 to TRBJ1-2; D is ambiguous. V was clipped by 9 bases and J by 7 bases, with 9 bases between them. Per the germline V gene, CDR1 is SGHTA and CDR2 is FQGTGA. CDR3 length: 10 residues. The CDR3 sequence is CARPAPGYTF. For the CDR3, the DNA is TGTGCCAGACCCGCGCCTGGCTACACCTTC.

This chain connects TRBV7-2 to TRBJ2-7; 9 bases are a match to TRBD2. The trim removed 5 bases at V and 5 bases at J, leaving 10 bases unmatched. CDR3 length equals 15 residues. CDR1 and CDR2 from the germline V gene are SGHTA and FQGNSA. The CDR3 sequence is CASSLGGGARNEQYF. Written as DNA, the CDR3 is TGTGCCAGCAGCCTGGGCGGGGGGGCCAGGAACGAGCAGTACTTC.

The chain is built from TRBV7-2 and TRBJ1-5; the match to TRBD1 covers 7 bases. The CDR3 runs 18 residues. V shed 1 base and J 3 bases; nucleotides not matched to a gene: 12. CDR1 is SGHTA, CDR2 FQGNSA, per germline. The CDR3, as DNA: TGTGCCAGCAGCTTAGAAGGGGACAGCTTTTTTCTCAATCAGCCCCAGCATTTT. Residues: CASSLEGDSFFLNQPQHF.

V and J are TRBV7-2 and TRBJ1-2; D gene unclear. The germline V gene encodes CDR1 SGHTA and CDR2 FQGNSA. The ends were cut back, 1 base at V and 4 bases at J, with 10 bases in the middle. The length of the CDR3 is 14 residues. The chain's CDR3 is CASSLVRGGYGYTF. CDR3 bases: TGTGCCAGCAGCTTAGTCCGCGGCGGCTATGGCTACACCTTC.

CDR3 loop: CASTEDPWAGAHEQYF. The CDR3 DNA is TGTGCCAGCACCGAAGATCCCTGGGCGGGGGCCCACGAGCAGTACTTC. This chain connects TRBV3-1 (or the pseudogene TRBV3-2) to TRBJ2-7; the D gene is possibly TRBD2 (7 bases). The CDR3 totals 16 residues. Germline CDR1 reads LGHDT; CDR2 reads YNNKEL (reference sequence). V was trimmed by 7 bases and J by 5 bases, leaving 24 bases between them.

This chain links TRBV7-6 with TRBJ2-3; 7 nucleotides agree with TRBD2. The CDR3 runs to 16 residues. J gave up 0 bases and V 4 bases, and 7 bases lay outside the gene matches. CDR1 SGHVS and CDR2 FNYEAQ come from the germline V gene. The CDR3 DNA follows: TGTGCCAGCAGCTCCCCAAGACTAGCTAGCACAGATACGCAGTATTTT. Its translation is CASSSPRLASTDTQYF.

The chain is built from TRBV15 and TRBJ1-2, with no clear D. V shed 5 bases and J shed 6 bases, with 10 bases lying between them. Germline-derived CDR1 and CDR2 are LNHNV and YYDKDF (reference sequence). The CDR3 runs to 12 residues. The CDR3 nucleotides are TGTGCCACCAGCCTCGGGTGGAATGGCTACACCTTC. Residues: CATSLGWNGYTF.